These T cell receptor beta chains were read from a single sample in a study of technical replicates of blood from a few donors. The data were produced by immunoSEQ multiplex PCR, yet TCRdb's version contains in-frame clones alone and is incomplete. This sample has about 83,000 clones; around nine tenths occur once, and the top ten carry approximately 0.25%. The specimen was T cells isolated from PBMCs. These receptors originate from a human donor in good health. Both conserved end residues are trimmed from each CDR3.

v_call cdr3_length cdr3_aa
TRBV11-2 14 ASSLTQGNYGGELF
TRBV7-7 14 ASSRQLAGNGETQY
TRBV4-1 13 ASSLGQGGLDEQY
TRBV19 15 ASSKQGASSGANVLT
TRBV4-1 12 ASSPRQGTNEQF
TRBV7-9 13 ASSSTGSPFYEQY
TRBV28 11 ASTSGFGTEAF
TRBV9 15 ASSAGIRDSLNTEAF
TRBV2 14 ASSLTSARGTGELF
TRBV4-1 11 ASSPEGLYEQY
TRBV5-1 13 ASSWAVAEIDTQY
TRBV30 12 AWSVGGGPYGYT
TRBV6-1 12 ASSDQGSNQPQH
TRBV6-1 12 ASSAYQANTEAF
TRBV9 12 ASSVGTGYYEQY
TRBV7-8 13 ASSVLAGKTDTQY
TRBV7-9 14 ASSFPQGPIAETQY
TRBV12-5 12 ASGFGQQSDTQY
TRBV28 15 ASSLPTQGTAYNEQF
TRBV9 12 ASGEQGAWEKLF
TRBV14 11 ASSHGSSYEQY
TRBV4-1 12 ASSQGLVNTEAF
TRBV5-4 13 ASSLAGGMGYEQY
TRBV9 12 ASSVVGVGTEAF
TRBV25-1 14 ASSAGTSLAKNIQY
TRBV11-3 12 ASSARGVVTEAF
TRBV4-1 13 ASSQGIRQGQPQH
TRBV6-1 19 ASSEDSQTSGGTLAEETQY
TRBV25-1 13 ASSPRQGAYNEQF
TRBV10-3 10 AISGQPGELF
TRBV19 13 ASSIKGTPENIQY
TRBV27 14 ASSPLGQGGAVEQF
TRBV5-1 16 ASSLGASGMRTTYEQY
TRBV28 15 ASSPTSGAKLSYEQY
TRBV5-1 12 ASLTGQGGTEAF
TRBV2 12 ASSDKVGNIEAF
TRBV19 12 ASSLQGSSYGYT
TRBV15 11 ATAQGYSQPQH
TRBV4-2 11 ASSQGASNEQF
TRBV7-9 11 ASSLPGYHGYT
TRBV19 14 ASSMSGGVGNQPQH
TRBV4-1 13 ASSQAGGAGYGYT
TRBV5-1 13 ASSLGLAQGETQY
TRBV6-5 14 ASSYSGGAAGNTIY
TRBV19 11 ASNLGQLEELF
TRBV10-1 13 ATKSWGVGGNEQF
TRBV6-1 13 ASSLGVSGANVLT
TRBV5-1 14 ASSLPKRGDEDTQY
TRBV6-5 11 ASSYGEGKKLF
TRBV30 15 AWSVLLGSSYNSPLH
TRBV30 12 AWSTLDRAYEQY
TRBV6-5 12 ASSPGTGGLEQF
TRBV19 12 ASSIEGQSGEQF